These T cell receptor beta chains were read from a single sample in a study of neoadjuvant nivolumab and ipilimumab in lung cancer. TCRdb's copy holds only in-frame clones and misses some; the assay was immunoSEQ multiplex PCR. The table shows about 38,000 clones, with roughly 89% occurring only once. The specimen was peripheral blood, collected before neoadjuvant nivolumab, alone or with ipilimumab. The receptors here all came from an adult with non-small cell lung cancer. Each CDR3 is given with its conserved first and last residue. The order of the fields is J gene, V gene, D gene, CDR3 length, clone size, CDR3 protein, CDR3 DNA. The D gene is left open where the match is weak. Clone size is not always given. Where it is, it says once, few, many or a class for expanded clones.

j_call: TRBJ2-7
v_call: TRBV2
d_call: NA
cdr3_length: 12
clone_size: NA
cdr3_aa: CASSRAQGGQYF
cdr3_nt: TGTGCCAGCAGTCGAGCCCAGGGCGGTCAGTACTTC

j_call: TRBJ2-5
v_call: TRBV7-7
d_call: NA
cdr3_length: 13
clone_size: NA
cdr3_aa: CASSLGQGKTQYF
cdr3_nt: TGTGCCAGCAGCTTAGGCCAGGGGAAGACCCAGTACTTC

j_call: TRBJ2-6
v_call: TRBV19
d_call: NA
cdr3_length: 18
clone_size: NA
cdr3_aa: CASSIVGRLRLGANVLTF
cdr3_nt: TGTGCCAGTAGTATAGTGGGGAGGCTAAGATTGGGGGCCAACGTCCTGACTTTC

j_call: TRBJ2-5
v_call: TRBV28
d_call: TRBD1
cdr3_length: 14
clone_size: once
cdr3_aa: CASSHQQGKETQYF
cdr3_nt: TGTGCCAGCAGTCATCAACAGGGGAAAGAGACCCAGTACTTC

j_call: TRBJ1-2
v_call: TRBV6-6
d_call: NA
cdr3_length: 15
clone_size: NA
cdr3_aa: CASSYSKGNNYGYTF
cdr3_nt: TGTGCCAGCAGTTACTCGAAGGGCAATAACTATGGCTACACCTTC

j_call: TRBJ1-2
v_call: TRBV6-6
d_call: TRBD1
cdr3_length: 15
clone_size: NA
cdr3_aa: CASSSESGGDYGYTF
cdr3_nt: TGTGCCAGCAGTTCCGAATCAGGGGGCGACTATGGCTACACCTTC

j_call: TRBJ2-1
v_call: TRBV27
d_call: NA
cdr3_length: 15
clone_size: NA
cdr3_aa: CASRPRSATYNEQFF
cdr3_nt: TGTGCCAGCAGGCCGAGATCCGCAACCTACAATGAGCAGTTCTTC

j_call: TRBJ1-5
v_call: TRBV5-3
d_call: NA
cdr3_length: 14
clone_size: NA
cdr3_aa: CARSLGGNNQPQHF
cdr3_nt: TGTGCCAGAAGCTTGGGGGGAAACAATCAGCCCCAGCATTTT

j_call: TRBJ2-2
v_call: TRBV5-4
d_call: NA
cdr3_length: 13
clone_size: NA
cdr3_aa: CASTATGGRELFF
cdr3_nt: TGTGCCAGCACAGCTACGGGGGGCCGGGAGCTGTTTTTT

j_call: TRBJ2-3
v_call: TRBV6-1
d_call: TRBD2
cdr3_length: 20
clone_size: once
cdr3_aa: CASSEQGWVAGGGSTDTQYF
cdr3_nt: TGTGCCAGCAGTGAACAGGGGTGGGTAGCGGGAGGGGGGAGCACAGATACGCAGTATTTT

j_call: TRBJ2-1
v_call: TRBV4-1
d_call: TRBD2
cdr3_length: 20
clone_size: NA
cdr3_aa: CASSREVASGSFSSYNEQFF
cdr3_nt: TGCGCCAGCAGCCGAGAGGTAGCGAGCGGGAGCTTTAGTTCCTACAATGAGCAGTTCTTC

j_call: TRBJ2-3
v_call: TRBV30
d_call: NA
cdr3_length: 14
clone_size: NA
cdr3_aa: CAWSLPEKTDTQYF
cdr3_nt: TGTGCCTGGAGCCTCCCCGAGAAGACGGATACGCAGTATTTT

j_call: TRBJ2-7
v_call: TRBV6-5
d_call: TRBD1
cdr3_length: 13
clone_size: NA
cdr3_aa: CASTRDRGTEQYF
cdr3_nt: TGTGCCAGCACGCGGGACAGGGGGACCGAGCAGTACTTC

j_call: TRBJ2-1
v_call: TRBV7-9
d_call: NA
cdr3_length: 13
clone_size: NA
cdr3_aa: CASSSEGYNEQFF
cdr3_nt: TGTGCCAGCAGCTCGGAAGGCTACAATGAGCAGTTCTTC

j_call: TRBJ2-1
v_call: TRBV12-5
d_call: NA
cdr3_length: 16
clone_size: NA
cdr3_aa: CASGLVLGGVEGEQFF
cdr3_nt: TGTGCTAGTGGTTTGGTACTTGGGGGAGTGGAGGGTGAGCAGTTCTTC

j_call: TRBJ2-3
v_call: TRBV5-1
d_call: NA
cdr3_length: 15
clone_size: NA
cdr3_aa: CASSLGTFSTDTQYF
cdr3_nt: TGCGCCAGCAGCTTAGGAACGTTTAGCACAGATACGCAGTATTTT

j_call: TRBJ1-2
v_call: TRBV4-1
d_call: NA
cdr3_length: 15
clone_size: NA
cdr3_aa: CASSQETATNYGYTF
cdr3_nt: TGCGCCAGCAGCCAGGAGACAGCAACTAACTATGGCTACACCTTC

j_call: TRBJ2-2
v_call: TRBV7-8
d_call: TRBD1
cdr3_length: 15
clone_size: NA
cdr3_aa: CASSLDRGHTGELFF
cdr3_nt: TGTGCCAGCAGCTTAGACAGGGGGCATACCGGGGAGCTGTTTTTT

j_call: TRBJ1-1
v_call: TRBV6-4
d_call: TRBD1
cdr3_length: 15
clone_size: NA
cdr3_aa: CASSDSPGGRTEAFF
cdr3_nt: TGTGCCAGCAGTGACTCTCCAGGGGGCAGGACTGAAGCTTTCTTT

j_call: TRBJ2-1
v_call: TRBV29-1
d_call: NA
cdr3_length: 11
clone_size: NA
cdr3_aa: CSADLYNEQFF
cdr3_nt: TGCAGCGCAGACTTGTACAATGAGCAGTTCTTC

j_call: TRBJ1-1
v_call: TRBV5-1
d_call: TRBD1
cdr3_length: 13
clone_size: NA
cdr3_aa: CASSKQGDTEAFF
cdr3_nt: TGCGCCAGCAGCAAACAGGGGGACACTGAAGCTTTCTTT

j_call: TRBJ2-7
v_call: TRBV27
d_call: NA
cdr3_length: 13
clone_size: NA
cdr3_aa: CASSLGGSYEQYF
cdr3_nt: TGTGCCAGCAGTTTAGGGGGAAGCTACGAGCAGTACTTC

j_call: TRBJ2-1
v_call: TRBV7-9
d_call: TRBD2
cdr3_length: 16
clone_size: NA
cdr3_aa: CASSARTSGPSDEQFF
cdr3_nt: TGTGCCAGCAGCGCCCGGACTAGCGGGCCCTCGGATGAGCAGTTCTTC

j_call: TRBJ1-2
v_call: TRBV18
d_call: NA
cdr3_length: 13
clone_size: NA
cdr3_aa: CASSPSDDYGYTF
cdr3_nt: TGTGCCAGCTCACCAAGCGACGACTATGGCTACACCTTC

j_call: TRBJ1-4
v_call: TRBV25-1
d_call: NA
cdr3_length: 13
clone_size: NA
cdr3_aa: CASRGGGNEKLFF
cdr3_nt: TGTGCCAGCAGGGGGGGCGGGAATGAAAAACTGTTTTTT

j_call: TRBJ2-2
v_call: TRBV6-5
d_call: NA
cdr3_length: 13
clone_size: NA
cdr3_aa: CASRRGWAGELFF
cdr3_nt: TGTGCCAGCAGGCGGGGTTGGGCCGGGGAGCTGTTTTTT

j_call: TRBJ2-7
v_call: TRBV29-1
d_call: NA
cdr3_length: 11
clone_size: NA
cdr3_aa: CSVDGTHEQYF
cdr3_nt: TGCAGCGTTGATGGTACCCACGAGCAGTACTTC

j_call: TRBJ1-2
v_call: TRBV30
d_call: NA
cdr3_length: 15
clone_size: NA
cdr3_aa: CAWRTALGANYGYTF
cdr3_nt: TGTGCCTGGAGGACCGCTCTCGGCGCTAACTATGGCTACACCTTC

j_call: TRBJ2-6
v_call: TRBV9
d_call: NA
cdr3_length: 17
clone_size: NA
cdr3_aa: CASSVSSQGKGANVLTF
cdr3_nt: TGTGCCAGCAGCGTAAGCTCCCAGGGGAAAGGGGCCAACGTCCTGACTTTC

j_call: TRBJ1-2
v_call: TRBV28
d_call: TRBD1
cdr3_length: 13
clone_size: few
cdr3_aa: CASSMDRAMGYTF
cdr3_nt: TGTGCCAGCAGCATGGACAGGGCTATGGGCTACACCTTC

j_call: TRBJ2-1
v_call: TRBV14
d_call: TRBD2
cdr3_length: 17
clone_size: NA
cdr3_aa: CASSQASGRSSYNEQFF
cdr3_nt: TGTGCCAGCAGCCAGGCTAGCGGGAGGAGCTCCTACAATGAGCAGTTCTTC

j_call: TRBJ2-5
v_call: TRBV18
d_call: NA
cdr3_length: 15
clone_size: NA
cdr3_aa: CASSPPDERGETQYF
cdr3_nt: TGTGCCAGCTCACCACCGGACGAAAGAGGAGAGACCCAGTACTTC

j_call: TRBJ2-7
v_call: TRBV28
d_call: TRBD2
cdr3_length: 15
clone_size: NA
cdr3_aa: CASTLAGDPSYEQYF
cdr3_nt: TGTGCCAGCACCTTGGCGGGGGACCCCTCCTACGAGCAGTACTTC

j_call: TRBJ1-2
v_call: TRBV2
d_call: NA
cdr3_length: 14
clone_size: NA
cdr3_aa: CASSATGTNYGYTF
cdr3_nt: TGTGCCAGCAGCGCGACCGGGACAAACTATGGCTACACCTTC

j_call: TRBJ2-1
v_call: TRBV19
d_call: NA
cdr3_length: 12
clone_size: NA
cdr3_aa: CASRDSHNEQFF
cdr3_nt: TGTGCCAGTAGGGACAGTCACAATGAGCAGTTCTTC

j_call: TRBJ2-3
v_call: TRBV7-9
d_call: TRBD2
cdr3_length: 15
clone_size: NA
cdr3_aa: CAAATKRESADTQYF
cdr3_nt: TGTGCCGCCGCTACTAAGCGGGAGTCGGCAGATACGCAGTATTTT

j_call: TRBJ2-7
v_call: TRBV7-2
d_call: TRBD2
cdr3_length: 15
clone_size: NA
cdr3_aa: CASSRTSGTFYEQYF
cdr3_nt: TGTGCCAGCAGCCGGACTAGCGGGACCTTTTACGAGCAGTACTTC

j_call: TRBJ2-7
v_call: TRBV5-1
d_call: TRBD2
cdr3_length: 15
clone_size: NA
cdr3_aa: CASSSATSGSYEQYF
cdr3_nt: TGCGCCAGCAGCAGCGCAACTAGCGGGAGCTACGAGCAGTACTTC

j_call: TRBJ1-2
v_call: TRBV29-1
d_call: NA
cdr3_length: 12
clone_size: NA
cdr3_aa: CSVVGQHYGYTF
cdr3_nt: TGCAGCGTCGTCGGACAGCACTATGGCTACACCTTC

j_call: TRBJ2-2
v_call: TRBV4-3
d_call: TRBD2
cdr3_length: 16
clone_size: NA
cdr3_aa: CASSQDWTSNTGELFF
cdr3_nt: TGCGCCAGCAGCCAAGACTGGACTAGTAACACCGGGGAGCTGTTTTTT

j_call: TRBJ2-5
v_call: TRBV5-1
d_call: NA
cdr3_length: 13
clone_size: few
cdr3_aa: CASSFASGETQYF
cdr3_nt: TGCGCCAGCAGCTTCGCTAGTGGGGAGACCCAGTACTTC

j_call: TRBJ2-2
v_call: TRBV6-1
d_call: NA
cdr3_length: 13
clone_size: NA
cdr3_aa: CASSRMNTGELFF
cdr3_nt: TGTGCCAGCAGTCGAATGAACACCGGGGAGCTGTTTTTT

j_call: TRBJ2-3
v_call: TRBV9
d_call: NA
cdr3_length: 14
clone_size: NA
cdr3_aa: CASSVGGSTDTQYF
cdr3_nt: TGTGCCAGCAGCGTAGGAGGGAGCACAGATACGCAGTATTTT

j_call: TRBJ2-3
v_call: TRBV29-1
d_call: TRBD2
cdr3_length: 15
clone_size: NA
cdr3_aa: CSVEHFSGGTDTQYF
cdr3_nt: TGCAGCGTTGAGCATTTCTCGGGGGGTACAGATACGCAGTATTTT

j_call: TRBJ2-3
v_call: TRBV10-3
d_call: NA
cdr3_length: 13
clone_size: NA
cdr3_aa: CAIRDTSTDTQYF
cdr3_nt: TGTGCCATCAGAGATACTAGCACAGATACGCAGTATTTT

j_call: TRBJ2-6
v_call: TRBV7-2
d_call: NA
cdr3_length: 13
clone_size: NA
cdr3_aa: CASSLGHSNVLTF
cdr3_nt: TGTGCCAGCAGCTTAGGTCACTCCAACGTCCTGACTTTC

j_call: TRBJ2-7
v_call: TRBV14
d_call: TRBD2
cdr3_length: 15
clone_size: NA
cdr3_aa: CASPVSGTISYEQYF
cdr3_nt: TGTGCCAGCCCCGTCTCCGGGACTATTTCCTACGAGCAGTACTTC

j_call: TRBJ2-6
v_call: TRBV7-9
d_call: NA
cdr3_length: 15
clone_size: once
cdr3_aa: CASSLGEDGANVLTF
cdr3_nt: TGTGCCAGCAGCTTGGGGGAGGACGGGGCCAACGTCCTGACTTTC

j_call: TRBJ1-4
v_call: TRBV28
d_call: TRBD1
cdr3_length: 15
clone_size: NA
cdr3_aa: CASSLYRAGGEKLFF
cdr3_nt: TGTGCCAGCAGTTTATATCGGGCAGGGGGGGAAAAACTGTTTTTT

j_call: TRBJ2-7
v_call: TRBV11-1
d_call: TRBD1
cdr3_length: 12
clone_size: NA
cdr3_aa: CASSLGQGRMYF
cdr3_nt: TGTGCCAGCAGCTTAGGACAGGGGAGGATGTACTTC

j_call: TRBJ2-1
v_call: TRBV19
d_call: TRBD2
cdr3_length: 12
clone_size: NA
cdr3_aa: CASSTSGHEQFF
cdr3_nt: TGTGCCAGCTCTACTAGCGGGCATGAGCAGTTCTTC

j_call: TRBJ2-7
v_call: TRBV7-9
d_call: NA
cdr3_length: 13
clone_size: NA
cdr3_aa: CASSSGRAYEQYF
cdr3_nt: NA

j_call: TRBJ1-1
v_call: TRBV7-9
d_call: NA
cdr3_length: 14
clone_size: NA
cdr3_aa: CASSLALSNTEAFF
cdr3_nt: TGTGCCAGCAGCTTAGCGCTATCGAACACTGAAGCTTTCTTT

j_call: TRBJ2-5
v_call: TRBV5-4
d_call: TRBD2
cdr3_length: 15
clone_size: NA
cdr3_aa: CASSSRGGAGETQYF
cdr3_nt: TGTGCCAGCAGCTCCCGGGGGGGGGCCGGAGAGACCCAGTACTTC

j_call: TRBJ2-3
v_call: TRBV5-1
d_call: NA
cdr3_length: 12
clone_size: NA
cdr3_aa: CASSPGGDTQYF
cdr3_nt: TGCGCCAGCAGCCCTGGTGGGGATACGCAGTATTTT

j_call: TRBJ2-5
v_call: TRBV30
d_call: TRBD2
cdr3_length: 15
clone_size: NA
cdr3_aa: CACTNGLAGAETQYF
cdr3_nt: TGTGCCTGCACCAACGGACTAGCGGGAGCAGAGACCCAGTACTTC

j_call: TRBJ1-1
v_call: TRBV30
d_call: NA
cdr3_length: 16
clone_size: NA
cdr3_aa: CAWKNANRVMNTEAFF
cdr3_nt: TGTGCCTGGAAAAATGCAAACAGGGTCATGAACACTGAAGCTTTCTTT

j_call: TRBJ2-3
v_call: TRBV27
d_call: NA
cdr3_length: 15
clone_size: NA
cdr3_aa: CASSLLVTFTDTQYF
cdr3_nt: TGTGCCAGCAGTTTACTAGTGACCTTCACAGATACGCAGTATTTT

j_call: TRBJ1-2
v_call: TRBV7-2
d_call: NA
cdr3_length: 13
clone_size: once
cdr3_aa: CASSSRTQSGYTF
cdr3_nt: TGTGCCAGCAGCTCAAGGACTCAATCTGGCTACACCTTC

j_call: TRBJ1-4
v_call: TRBV29-1
d_call: TRBD1
cdr3_length: 13
clone_size: NA
cdr3_aa: CSAATGDNEKLFF
cdr3_nt: TGCAGCGCCGCGACAGGGGACAATGAAAAACTGTTTTTT